The clone carrying this T cell receptor (beta chain) showed up just once. The data are from a study of T cell responses to AZD1222 COVID-19 vaccine. TCRdb's table, derived via immunoSEQ multiplex PCR, lists solely in-frame clones and lacks some. The table has some 200,000 clones, approximately 93% seen once. This CDR3 spans 14 amino acids. In germline, CDR1 is LGHNA, CDR2 YSLEER. V shed 4 bases, J shed 6 bases, and the junction held 2 bases outside the gene matches. The TCR comes from an adult who received the AZD1222 COVID-19 vaccine. The gene calls are TRBV4-3 and TRBJ1-6, with 8 bases lining up with TRBD1. The sequencing used peripheral blood, collected 28 days after the second AZD1222 dose. Written as DNA, the CDR3 is TGCGCCAGCAGCCTAACAGGGGGTAATTCACCCCTCCACTTT. It translates to CASSLTGGNSPLHF.